Following are 29 T cell receptor beta chains from one sample sequenced in a study of early T cells in non-severe SARS-CoV-2 infection. In TCRdb, the 5' RACE reads were re-called with MiXCR into one record per CDR3 protein. The table records 65,000 to 85,000 distinct CDR3 sequences, roughly 12% of them present only once. Specimen: whole blood. Receptor source: an adult who was a healthcare worker with PCR-confirmed SARS-CoV-2 infection or an uninfected control (not recorded which).

This clonotype was detected ten times or more. The V call is TRBV14, the J call TRBJ2-3; TRBD1 aligns across 11 bases. Germline-derived CDR1 and CDR2 are SGHDN and FVKESK. V shed 4 bases, J shed 4 bases, and the junction held 7 bases outside the gene matches. The CDR3 consists of 16 residues. In DNA form, the CDR3 reads TGTGCCAGCAGCCCCTACGGACAGGGGGCTGCAGATACGCAGTATTTT. It yields the protein CASSPYGQGAADTQYF.

The table lists this clonotype with many counts. The chain recombines TRBV3-1 with TRBJ2-4, with 7 nucleotides matching TRBD2. With V trimmed by 2 bases and J by 0 bases, 4 bases remained unmatched. Germline assignment: CDR1 LGHDT and CDR2 YNNKEL (reference sequence). The CDR3 runs 16 residues. The CDR3 loop is CASSQRRGEAKNIQYF. The CDR3 bases are TGTGCCAGCAGCCAACGCCGGGGGGAAGCCAAAAACATTCAGTACTTC.

The rearrangement links TRBV10-3 to TRBJ1-1; 7 nucleotides match TRBD1. The length of the CDR3 is 17 residues. In germline, CDR1 is ENHRY, CDR2 SYGVKD. Trimming took 8 bases from V and 1 from J; bases not matched to a gene: 16. CDR3 protein: CAIGASIGQDGNTEAFF. In DNA, the CDR3 is TGTGCCATCGGGGCCTCCATCGGACAGGATGGGAACACTGAAGCTTTCTTT.

This clonotype was recorded at least ten times. V and J are TRBV7-3 and TRBJ2-7, with 8 bases aligning to TRBD2. After removal of 5 bases from V and 7 bases from J, the junction contained 10 bases not matched to a gene. Per the germline V gene, CDR1 is SGHTA and CDR2 is FQGTGA. This CDR3 contains 14 residues. The CDR3: CASSRDSGTREQYF. DNA for the CDR3: TGTGCCAGCAGCAGAGATAGCGGGACCCGGGAGCAGTACTTC. Together with reference TRBV7-3 and TRBJ2-7, the CDR3 gives the full variable domain: GAGVSQTPSNKVTEKGKYVELRCDPISGHTALYWYRQSLGQGPEFLIYFQGTGAADDSGLPNDRFFAVRPEGSVSTLKIQRTERGDSAVYLCASSRDSGTREQYFGPGTRLTVT.

J is TRBJ1-6 and V is TRBV12-3 or TRBV12-4, with D possibly matching TRBD1 (5 bases). The CDR3 has 14 residues. V shed 8 bases and J shed 10 bases, with 18 bases lying between them. In DNA form, the CDR3 reads TGTGCCAGCTGCGTCTGGGGCCGAGGATCACCCCTCCACTTT. The encoded protein is CASCVWGRGSPLHF.

In this sample, this clonotype turned up many times. The chain recombines TRBV6-6 with TRBJ1-5; 7 positions agree with TRBD1. There are 16 residues in the CDR3. V gave up 6 bases and J gave up 1 base; unmatched junction bases: 9. Germline values: CDR1 MNHNY, CDR2 SVGAGI (reference sequence). Here the CDR3 reads CASSWGQRSSNQPQHF. CDR3 nucleotides: TGTGCCAGCAGCTGGGGACAGAGATCCAGCAATCAGCCCCAGCATTTT.

The table lists this clonotype with many counts. The rearrangement joins TRBV9 to TRBJ1-2, with TRBD1 identical over 7 bases. V dropped 2 bases and J dropped 3; count of bases not matched to a gene: 1. This CDR3 region has 13 residues. The germline gives CDR1 SGDLS, CDR2 YYNGEE. CDR3: CASSVDRDYGYTF. The CDR3 nucleotides are TGTGCCAGCAGCGTCGACAGGGACTATGGCTACACCTTC.

This clonotype has at least ten counts. Here the CDR3 DNA reads TGTGCCAGCAGCTTAAAGAGCGACCTTAGCACAGATACGCAGTATTTT. Amino acids: CASSLKSDLSTDTQYF. The chain joins TRBV7-6 to TRBJ2-3; D is unresolved. V lost 2 bases, J lost 0 bases, and 12 bases lay in between. This CDR3 region has 16 residues. Germline CDR1 reads SGHVS; CDR2 reads FNYEAQ.

This clonotype was counted at least ten times. This chain joins TRBV7-9 and TRBJ2-5; D might be TRBD1 or TRBD2, each matching 5 bases. This CDR3 is 18 amino acids long. Germline V CDR1 and CDR2: SEHNR, FQNEAQ (reference sequence). V lost 1 base and J 0 bases, leaving 18 bases between the germline ends. CDR3 in amino acids: CASSLGSFRGPYQETQYF. The CDR3 DNA is TGTGCCAGCAGCTTAGGATCTTTTCGGGGCCCGTACCAAGAGACCCAGTACTTC.

This clonotype was counted ten times or more. This chain joins TRBV10-3 and TRBJ2-7; D not resolved. From germline, CDR1 is ENHRY and CDR2 SYGVKD. The CDR3 length is 16 residues. V shed 6 bases and J shed 2 bases, with 20 bases lying between them. CDR3 nucleotide sequence: TGTGCCATCAGCCCCCAGACCGGACGACCCGCCTACGAGCAGTACTTC. Translating gives CAISPQTGRPAYEQYF.

This clonotype has a count of ten or more. V usage is TRBV7-6 and J usage is TRBJ2-6; 7 bases fit TRBD2. This CDR3 spans 17 amino acids. V dropped 3 bases and J dropped 2; count of bases not matched to a gene: 7. CDR1 is SGHVS and CDR2 is FNYEAQ in the germline V gene. The CDR3 region is CASSFRRERAGANVLTF. CDR3 DNA sequence: TGTGCCAGCAGCTTCCGGCGGGAGAGAGCTGGGGCCAACGTCCTGACTTTC.

The chain is built from TRBV20-1 and TRBJ2-3; D remains unclear. V was shortened by 1 base and J by 7 bases, with 12 bases between the two germline ends. From germline, CDR1 is DFQATT and CDR2 SNEGSKA (reference sequence). The CDR3 runs to 13 residues. CDR3 sequence reads: CSARAGPMNTQYF. In nucleotides, the CDR3 is TGCAGTGCTAGAGCGGGCCCCATGAATACGCAGTATTTT.

This clonotype was recorded many times. The chain carries TRBV3-1 and TRBJ1-2; possibly TRBD1 for D (6 bases). The CDR3 extends over 16 amino acids. Germline-derived CDR1 and CDR2 are LGHDT and YNNKEL (reference sequence). V lost 3 bases, J lost 4 bases, and 18 bases lay in between. CDR3 residues: CASSQAPGAHGYGYTF. The CDR3 nucleotides read TGTGCCAGCAGCCAGGCCCCGGGGGCGCATGGCTATGGCTACACCTTC.

In its sample, this clonotype was seen many times. The chain uses TRBV14 and TRBJ1-5; unclear D gene. Germline CDR1 reads SGHDN; CDR2 reads FVKESK. CDR3 length: 16 residues. V was cut by 4 bases and J by 3 bases, with 16 bases left in between. The CDR3 nucleotides read TGTGCCAGCAGCCTAGGACTGGCCGAGCTCAATCAGCCCCAGCATTTT. Encoded protein: CASSLGLAELNQPQHF.

This clonotype was observed at least ten times. V gene TRBV25-1 combines with J gene TRBJ1-4; 8 bases match TRBD1. V gave up 2 bases and J gave up 12 bases; unmatched junction bases: 5. Germline V gives CDR1 MGHDK, CDR2 SYGVNS. The length of the CDR3 is 13 residues. In DNA, the CDR3 is TGTGCCAGCAGTGAAACAGGGGGGTTGGAACTGTTTTTT. Protein: CASSETGGLELFF.

This clonotype was picked up many times. The V and J genes are TRBV6-6 and TRBJ1-2, with D unresolved. V lost 5 bases, J lost 7 bases, and 14 bases lay in between. In germline, CDR1 is MNHNY, CDR2 SVGAGI (reference sequence). This CDR3 contains 13 residues. CDR3: CASSPLLQAGYTF. CDR3 bases: TGTGCCAGCAGTCCCCTCCTTCAGGCTGGCTACACCTTC.

This clonotype was seen at least ten times. This chain uses TRBV12-3 or TRBV12-4 with TRBJ1-1; possibly TRBD1 for D (5 bases). The CDR3 contains 11 residues. V was trimmed by 9 bases and J by 3 bases, leaving 8 bases between them. The CDR3 is CASQGHTEAFF. The CDR3 DNA reads as TGTGCCAGTCAGGGACACACTGAAGCTTTCTTT.

The chain carries TRBV15 and TRBJ2-1; D not resolved. V was trimmed by 2 bases and J by 8 bases, leaving 7 bases between them. The CDR3 is made up of 12 amino acids. Germline lookup yields CDR1 LNHNV and CDR2 YYDKDF (reference sequence). Here the CDR3 reads CATSRLLDEQFF. The CDR3 DNA reads TGTGCCACCAGCAGACTGCTCGATGAGCAGTTCTTC.

This clonotype has at least ten counts. V and J are TRBV5-1 and TRBJ2-5; 10 bases match TRBD2. V gave up 4 bases and J gave up 5 bases; unmatched junction bases: 5. The CDR3 contains 14 residues. Germline assignment: CDR1 SGHRS and CDR2 YFSETQ. CDR3 in amino acids: CASSHSGGAETQYF. For the CDR3, the DNA is TGCGCCAGCAGCCACAGCGGGGGGGCGGAGACCCAGTACTTC.

This clonotype occurred many times. The chain employs TRBV5-6 and TRBJ2-7, with 9 bases fitting TRBD2. Germline CDR1 reads SGHDT; CDR2 reads YYEEEE. V was clipped by 5 bases and J by 2 bases; unmatched bases: 11. The CDR3 is 16 amino acids. CDR3 coding DNA: TGTGCCAGCAGTTCCAACCGACTAGCGGCACCCTACGAGCAGTACTTC. Its protein is CASSSNRLAAPYEQYF.

This clonotype was counted at least ten times. The genes are TRBV14 and TRBJ1-3, with D possibly matching TRBD1 (6 bases). The CDR3 is 14 residues long. Germline CDR1 SGHDN, CDR2 FVKESK. V shed 3 bases and J shed 5 bases, with 11 bases lying between them. The CDR3 here is CASSQPGERNTIYF. In nucleotides, the CDR3 is TGTGCCAGCAGCCAGCCAGGGGAGAGAAACACCATATATTTT.

This chain uses TRBV10-3 with TRBJ1-4; maybe TRBD1 (6 bases). Germline assignment: CDR1 ENHRY and CDR2 SYGVKD. The V gene lost 5 bases and the J gene lost 4 bases, with 11 bases spanning the gap. This CDR3 contains 14 residues. DNA of the CDR3: TGTGCCATCAGTCCGACAGGCAGTAATGAAAAACTGTTTTTT. Its translation: CAISPTGSNEKLFF.

Many counts were recorded for this clonotype. The chain combines TRBV7-8 with TRBJ2-1, with 8 bases that match TRBD2. The CDR3 loop spans 19 amino acids. V gave up 3 bases and J gave up 9 bases; unmatched junction bases: 22. Looked up from germline, CDR1 is SGHVS and CDR2 is FQNEAQ. The DNA for the CDR3 is TGTGCCAGCAGCTTGCCCAGGCGCCTAGCGGGTTCCCTGCGCGGTGAGCAGTTCTTC. Translated, it gives CASSLPRRLAGSLRGEQFF. Looking up the rest from reference TRBV7-8 and TRBJ2-1 gives the full variable domain: GAGVSQSPRYKVAKRGQDVALRCDPISGHVSLFWYQQALGQGPEFLTYFQNEAQLDKSGLPSDRFFAERPEGSVSTLKIQRTQQEDSAVYLCASSLPRRLAGSLRGEQFFGPGTRLTVL.

This clonotype occurred many times. The chain joins TRBV7-6 to TRBJ2-1, with TRBD1 as a possible D gene (5 bases). The germline V gene has CDR1 SGHVS and CDR2 FNYEAQ. This CDR3 is 14 amino acids long. Trimming stripped 5 bases from V and 6 bases from J, with 14 bases between. The CDR3, as DNA: TGTGCCAGCAGCCCAGGGATCGCCTCCAATGAGCAGTTCTTC. This encodes CASSPGIASNEQFF.

This clonotype occurred many times. V usage is TRBV29-1 and J usage is TRBJ1-1, with D perhaps matching TRBD1 (5 bases). This CDR3 is 10 amino acids long. V was clipped by 7 bases and J by 7 bases, with 10 bases between them. Per germline, CDR1 SQVTM and CDR2 ANQGSEA. The CDR3 loop reads CSGGDGEAFF. DNA of the CDR3: TGCAGCGGCGGGGACGGTGAAGCTTTCTTT.

In this sample, this clonotype turned up many times. The chain carries TRBV12-5 and TRBJ2-7; D may correspond to TRBD1 or TRBD2 (6 bases each). Germline loops: CDR1 LGHNT, CDR2 FRNRAP. V dropped 7 bases and J dropped 0 bases, with 10 bases sitting between them. CDR3 size: 13 residues. For the CDR3, the DNA is TGTGCTAGTGAGGGGGGTAGCTCCTACGAGCAGTACTTC. The encoded protein is CASEGGSSYEQYF.

This clonotype was seen at least ten times. The V gene is TRBV20-1, the J gene TRBJ2-3; D gene uncertain. The CDR3 extends over 14 amino acids. Trimming removed 0 bases at V and 4 bases at J, with 11 bases between. CDR1 and CDR2 from the germline V gene are DFQATT and SNEGSKA (reference sequence). The CDR3 DNA reads as TGCAGTGCTAGAGATCTGAACAGCGCAGATACGCAGTATTTT. Encoded protein: CSARDLNSADTQYF.

On this clonotype itself: This may come from a read error, since a much larger clone is one base off. The CDR3 DNA reads TGTGACATCAGGAGACAGGCGGGATACGAGCAGTACTTC. It codes for CDIRRQAGYEQYF. The chain couples TRBV10-3 to TRBJ2-7, with D tentatively TRBD1 or TRBD2 (6 bases each). The CDR3 totals 13 residues. Per germline, CDR1 ENHRY and CDR2 SYGVKD.

This clonotype was recorded a few times. The chain carries TRBV4-1 and TRBJ2-7; the D gene is possibly TRBD2 (5 bases). Germline V gives CDR1 MGHRA, CDR2 YSYEKL. V lost 4 bases to trimming and J lost 5 bases, with 12 bases between them. CDR3 size: 13 residues. The CDR3 sequence is CASSRTSSDEQYF. In DNA, the CDR3 is TGCGCCAGCAGCCGCACTAGTTCCGACGAGCAGTACTTC.